This T cell receptor (beta chain) was sequenced in a study of technical replicates of blood from four donors. CDR1 is SGDLS, CDR2 YYNGEE, per germline. V trimming: 1 base; J trimming: 2 bases; junction bases outside the gene matches: 5. The CDR3 consists of 16 residues. Generated by immunoSEQ multiplex PCR, the TCRdb table keeps only in-frame clones and is missing some. The table records tens of thousands of clones, around 94% of them present only once. The receptor's source is a human donor in good health. The source material was T cells isolated from PBMCs. The chain uses TRBV9 and TRBJ2-2, with 7 bases aligning to TRBD1. The CDR3 bases are TGTGCCAGCAGCGTACGAGGGGACAGTAACACCGGGGAGCTGTTTTTT. As protein: CASSVRGDSNTGELFF.